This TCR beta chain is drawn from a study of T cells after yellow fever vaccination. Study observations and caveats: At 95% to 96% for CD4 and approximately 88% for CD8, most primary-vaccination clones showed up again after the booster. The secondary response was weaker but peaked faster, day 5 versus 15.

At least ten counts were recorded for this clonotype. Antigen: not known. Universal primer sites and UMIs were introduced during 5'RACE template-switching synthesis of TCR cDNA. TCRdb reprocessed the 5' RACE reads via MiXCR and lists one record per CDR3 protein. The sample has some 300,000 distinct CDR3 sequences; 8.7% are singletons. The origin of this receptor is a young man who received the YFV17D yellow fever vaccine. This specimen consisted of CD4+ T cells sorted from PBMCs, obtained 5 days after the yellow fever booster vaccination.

This CDR3 is CASSQGVPPNTGELFF. The CDR3 bases are TGCGCCAGCAGCCAAGGGGTTCCTCCGAACACCGGGGAGCTGTTTTTT. The chain is built from TRBV4-3 and TRBJ2-2; D unclear. Germline V lookup: CDR1 LGHNA, CDR2 YSLEER. CDR3 size: 16 residues. Trimming took off 1 base at V and 0 bases at J, with 9 bases between the two ends.